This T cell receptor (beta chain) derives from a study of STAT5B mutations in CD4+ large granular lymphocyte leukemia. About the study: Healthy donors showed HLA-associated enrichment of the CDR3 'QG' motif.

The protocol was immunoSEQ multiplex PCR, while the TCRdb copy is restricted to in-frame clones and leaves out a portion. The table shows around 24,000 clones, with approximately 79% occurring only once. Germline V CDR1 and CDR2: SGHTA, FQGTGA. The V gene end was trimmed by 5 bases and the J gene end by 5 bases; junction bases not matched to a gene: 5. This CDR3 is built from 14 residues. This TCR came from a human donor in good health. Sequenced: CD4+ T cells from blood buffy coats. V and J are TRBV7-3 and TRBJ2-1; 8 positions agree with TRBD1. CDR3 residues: CASSQQGGNNEQFF. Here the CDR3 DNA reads TGTGCCAGCAGCCAACAGGGGGGAAACAATGAGCAGTTCTTC.